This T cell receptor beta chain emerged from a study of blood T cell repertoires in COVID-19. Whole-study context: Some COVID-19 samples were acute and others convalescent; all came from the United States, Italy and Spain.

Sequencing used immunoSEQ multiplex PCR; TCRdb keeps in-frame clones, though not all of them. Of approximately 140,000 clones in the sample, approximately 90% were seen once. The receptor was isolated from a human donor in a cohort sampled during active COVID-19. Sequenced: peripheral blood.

The CDR3 protein is CASSDDNREQYF. DNA for the CDR3: TGTGCCAGCAGTGATGACAACCGCGAGCAGTACTTC. The V gene is TRBV2, the J gene TRBJ2-7; D is unresolved. The V end lost 3 bases, the J end lost 6 bases, and 9 bases lay between the germline ends. Germline CDR1 reads SNHLY; CDR2 reads FYNNEI. The CDR3 spans 12 residues.